These 12 T cell receptor beta chains share one sample of origin, sequenced in a study of early T cells in non-severe SARS-CoV-2 infection. Each CDR3 protein gets one entry after TCRdb re-called the 5' RACE reads with MiXCR. Of approximately 120,000 distinct CDR3 sequences listed, under 15% are singletons. The sequenced sample was whole blood. The source of these receptors is an adult who was a healthcare worker with PCR-confirmed SARS-CoV-2 infection or an uninfected control (not recorded which).

This clonotype was counted ten times or more. This chain uses TRBV20-1 with TRBJ1-1; 8 bases align to TRBD1. V lost 6 bases, J lost 5 bases, and 11 bases stayed unmatched. The CDR3 sequence is 14 residues long. Germline CDR1 DFQATT, CDR2 SNEGSKA (reference sequence). The DNA for the CDR3 is TGCAGTGCCAACTCTTGGGACAGGTGGACTGAAGCTTTCTTT. Amino acid sequence: CSANSWDRWTEAFF.

V and J are TRBV3-1 and TRBJ1-2, with D tentatively TRBD1 (5 bases). Germline values: CDR1 LGHDT, CDR2 YNNKEL (reference sequence). V was trimmed by 5 bases and J by 1 base, leaving 17 bases between them. The CDR3 loop spans 16 amino acids. In nucleotides, the CDR3 is TGTGCCAGCAGCACCCCCTTTGGGGGTAATAACTATGGCTACACCTTC. It codes for CASSTPFGGNNYGYTF.

This clonotype was counted a few times. The rearrangement uses TRBV3-1 and TRBJ2-1; 8 bases map to TRBD2. Per germline, CDR1 LGHDT and CDR2 YNNKEL (reference sequence). Unmatched junction bases numbered 4, after V lost 5 bases and J lost 10 bases. This CDR3 comprises 12 residues. The CDR3 region is CASSSLAEEQFF. In nucleotides, the CDR3 is TGTGCCAGCAGCTCACTAGCGGAGGAGCAGTTCTTC.

The chain combines TRBV29-1 with TRBJ1-1, with D unclear. Germline V lookup: CDR1 SQVTM, CDR2 ANQGSEA. The CDR3 spans 13 residues. The V end was cut by 4 bases, the J end by 7 bases, with 16 bases between. CDR3 DNA sequence: TGCAGCGTTGTGCCGGGCGGGATTGGTGAAGCTTTCTTT. Protein: CSVVPGGIGEAFF. The full variable domain, with the rest looked up from reference TRBV29-1 and TRBJ1-1, is SAVISQKPSRDICQRGTSLTIQCQVDSQVTMMFWYRQQPGQSLTLIATANQGSEATYESGFVIDKFPISRPNLTFSTLTVSNMSPEDSSIYLCSVVPGGIGEAFFGQGTRLTVV.

This chain links TRBV13 with TRBJ2-3, with no clear D. Germline CDR1 PRHDT, CDR2 FYEKMQ (reference sequence). V lost 1 base and J 4 bases, leaving 9 bases between the germline ends. The CDR3 extends over 14 amino acids. Here the CDR3 reads CASSLAALPDTQYF. In DNA form, the CDR3 reads TGTGCCAGCAGCTTAGCGGCGCTTCCAGATACGCAGTATTTT. Full variable domain (remainder filled in from reference TRBV13 and TRBJ2-3): AAGVIQSPRHLIKEKRETATLKCYPIPRHDTVYWYQQGPGQDPQFLISFYEKMQSDKGSIPDRFSAQQFSDYHSELNMSSLELGDSALYFCASSLAALPDTQYFGPGTRLTVL.

This clonotype was seen only a few times. The chain uses TRBV20-1 and TRBJ2-3; no clear D. Looked up from germline, CDR1 is DFQATT and CDR2 is SNEGSKA (reference sequence). Trimming took 0 bases from V and 2 from J, leaving 9 bases between them. The CDR3 loop spans 14 amino acids. CDR3: CSAREGSPTDTQYF. CDR3 bases: TGCAGTGCTAGAGAGGGCAGCCCCACAGATACGCAGTATTTT.

This clonotype was detected a few times. DNA of the CDR3: TGCAGCGTTGAATTCGCCGTCTATGGCTACACCTTC. Translation: CSVEFAVYGYTF. The chain is built from TRBV29-1 and TRBJ1-2, with D hard to call. This CDR3 region has 12 residues. CDR1 is SQVTM, CDR2 ANQGSEA, per germline. Trimming took off 2 bases at V and 4 bases at J, with 8 bases between the two ends.

This clonotype was found many times. CDR3 in DNA: TGTGCCAGCAGCCACCTCGGGCCTAGCGAGGAAAAACTGTTTTTT. Protein sequence: CASSHLGPSEEKLFF. The chain employs TRBV7-9 and TRBJ1-4; D uncertain. V lost 5 bases to trimming and J lost 8 bases, with 18 bases between them. This CDR3 region has 15 residues. Germline V gene data show CDR1 as SEHNR and CDR2 as FQNEAQ (reference sequence).

The table lists this clonotype with a few counts. The V gene is TRBV21-1, the J gene TRBJ2-4. TRBV21-1 is a known pseudogene. The CDR3 extends over 17 amino acids. CDR3 bases: TGTGCCAGCAGCAAAGATGCCATTCCGTCTGGCAAAAACATTCAGTACTTC. This gives the protein CASSKDAIPSGKNIQYF.

This clonotype was counted between two and nine times. V is TRBV4-1 and J is TRBJ1-5, with D uncertain. The germline V gene encodes CDR1 MGHRA and CDR2 YSYEKL. The V end lost 2 bases, the J end lost 6 bases, and 8 bases lay between the germline ends. This CDR3 contains 13 residues. CDR3 nucleotide sequence: TGCGCCAGCAGCCAATGGGCCAGTCAGCCCCAGCATTTT. As protein: CASSQWASQPQHF.

Ten or more counts support this clonotype. The V gene is TRBV11-1, the J gene TRBJ2-1, with unresolved D. CDR3 length equals 11 residues. The germline CDR1 and CDR2 sequences are SGHAT and FQDESV (reference sequence). V was shortened by 8 bases and J by 6 bases, with 8 bases between the two germline ends. DNA for the CDR3: TGTGCCAGCCGCAAGGTCAATGAGCAGTTCTTC. It is translated as CASRKVNEQFF.

The rearrangement uses TRBV3-1 and TRBJ2-7; D is unresolved. The V end was cut by 3 bases, the J end by 3 bases, with 9 bases between. From germline, CDR1 is LGHDT and CDR2 YNNKEL (reference sequence). This CDR3 has 13 residues. The CDR3 reads CASSQSFSYEQYF. CDR3 nucleotides: TGTGCCAGCAGCCAGTCTTTTAGCTACGAGCAGTACTTC.